The 3 T cell receptor beta chains listed next were all sequenced from one sample in a study of PD-L1 blockade in urothelial cancer. Data came from immunoSEQ multiplex PCR; TCRdb stores just in-frame clones and leaves some out. This table holds just under 45,000 clones, 83% found once. As for time point: peripheral blood 6 weeks after treatment start. The specimen comprised PBMCs, sampled around atezolizumab (anti-PD-L1) treatment. Source of these receptors: a man aged 55 to 70 with urothelial cancer.

This clone was recorded a few times. The chain employs TRBV7-2 and TRBJ1-6; D call uncertain. Trimming shortened V by 2 bases and J by 7 bases, and 6 bases separated the two germline ends. Per germline, CDR1 SGHTA and CDR2 FQGNSA. The CDR3 loop spans 13 amino acids. In nucleotides, the CDR3 is TGTGCCAGCAGCTTATATTCGAATTCACCCCTCCACTTT. Residues: CASSLYSNSPLHF. Full variable domain (remainder filled in from reference TRBV7-2 and TRBJ1-6): GAGVSQSPSNKVTEKGKDVELRCDPISGHTALYWYRQSLGQGLEFLIYFQGNSAPDKSGLPSDRFSAERTGGSVSTLTIQRTQQEDSAVYLCASSLYSNSPLHFGNGTRLTVT.

The chain uses TRBV25-1 and TRBJ2-5; the D gene is possibly TRBD1 (5 bases). Germline V gene lookup returns CDR1 MGHDK and CDR2 SYGVNS. V lost 5 bases and J lost 2, with 15 bases in between. The CDR3 extends over 15 amino acids. In DNA form, the CDR3 reads TGTGCCAGCAGTACCCCGGCAGGGAATCAAGAGACCCAGTACTTC. It specifies CASSTPAGNQETQYF.

The J gene is TRBJ1-4, the V gene TRBV6-1; 9 bases line up with TRBD1. CDR1 and CDR2 (germline): MNHNS, SASEGT. The CDR3 length is 14 residues. V lost 7 bases to trimming and J lost 5 bases; unmatched junction nucleotides: 5. The CDR3 DNA is TGTGCCAGCATATTAGACAGGGGGAATGAAAAACTGTTTTTT. It codes for CASILDRGNEKLFF.